The 31 T cell receptor beta chains below were found in one sample sequenced in a study of cytomegalovirus exposure and HLA in healthy donors. The PCR employed 60 Vbeta primers together with 13 Jbeta primers. Repertoires were generated with immunoSEQ multiplex PCR, while TCRdb's copy carries only in-frame clones and drops some. The sample consists of 70,000 to 100,000 clones, roughly 80% of them appearing once. Material for sequencing was PBMCs. These receptors all stem from a woman in her fifties or sixties in good health and CMV-seropositive.

V gene TRBV6-6 combines with J gene TRBJ1-1, with 8 bases matching TRBD1. After removal of 5 bases from V and 11 bases from J, the junction contained 16 bases not matched to a gene. The germline V gene encodes CDR1 MNHNY and CDR2 SVGAGI (reference sequence). The CDR3 contains 15 residues. Here the CDR3 DNA reads TGTGCCAGCAGTGCCGCAGGGTCAGGGGGCGCTTGGGCTTTCTTT. This gives the protein CASSAAGSGGAWAFF.

The chain carries TRBV30 and TRBJ1-3, with 8 bases fitting TRBD1. Germline V lookup: CDR1 GTSNPN, CDR2 SVGIG (reference sequence). Trimming removed 0 bases from V and 4 bases from J; junction bases left unmatched: 11. This CDR3 comprises 17 residues. CDR3 coding DNA: TGTGCCTGGAGTGTAGGTCAGGCAGGGGGCTGGGGAAACACCATATATTTT. This sequence encodes CAWSVGQAGGWGNTIYF.

This rearrangement joins TRBV2 to TRBJ1-2, with 8 bases aligning to TRBD1. Losses at the gene ends were 3 bases for V and 7 bases for J; bases not matched to a gene: 4. This CDR3 is built from 13 residues. Germline lookup yields CDR1 SNHLY and CDR2 FYNNEI. The CDR3 loop is CASSDQTGAGYTF. The CDR3 bases are TGTGCCAGCAGTGACCAGACAGGGGCTGGCTACACCTTC.

The V and J genes are TRBV30 and TRBJ1-4, with 7 bases matching TRBD1. V was pared by 0 bases and J by 6 bases, with 4 bases of the junction left unmatched. The germline CDR1 and CDR2 sequences are GTSNPN and SVGIG (reference sequence). This CDR3 is built from 14 residues. The CDR3 region has the DNA TGTGCCTGGAGTGTTCCAGGGGGACATGAAAAACTGTTTTTT. Amino acids: CAWSVPGGHEKLFF.

The chain links TRBV10-2 to TRBJ2-3, with TRBD2 as a possible D gene (5 bases). The ends were cut back, 6 bases at V and 3 bases at J, with 7 bases in the middle. Germline V gene data show CDR1 as WSHSY and CDR2 as SAAADI. The CDR3 contains 12 residues. Here the CDR3 reads CASRSGTDTQYF. The DNA of the CDR3 is TGCGCCAGCAGGAGCGGAACAGATACGCAGTATTTT.

This chain links TRBV10-3 with TRBJ2-1; perhaps TRBD2 as D (6 bases). V lost 2 bases and J 10 bases, leaving 15 bases between the germline ends. The CDR3 has 14 amino acids. Looked up from germline, CDR1 is ENHRY and CDR2 is SYGVKD. The DNA of the CDR3 is TGTGCCATCAGTGAGGGGGGGACTGCGGGGGAGCAGTTCTTC. This codes for CAISEGGTAGEQFF.

This chain connects TRBV5-6 to TRBJ2-7, with a weak D call TRBD2 (5 bases). The CDR3 is 11 residues long. Germline loops: CDR1 SGHDT, CDR2 YYEEEE. The germline V and J ends were trimmed by 2 bases and 7 bases, with 7 bases remaining between them. The CDR3 is CASSFTGEQYF. The CDR3 DNA reads TGTGCCAGCAGCTTTACGGGGGAGCAGTACTTC.

The V call is TRBV5-8, the J call TRBJ1-5; D is unclear. Trimming cost V 1 base and J 7 bases, with 12 bases left between them. The CDR3 spans 14 residues. Germline V gene lookup returns CDR1 SGHTS and CDR2 YDEGEE. The CDR3 protein is CASSLNPPGQPQHF. CDR3 DNA sequence: TGTGCCAGCAGCTTGAACCCTCCGGGGCAGCCCCAGCATTTT.

The rearrangement links TRBV5-1 to TRBJ2-1; D may be TRBD2 (6 bases). The CDR3 sequence is 16 residues long. Germline CDR1 reads SGHRS; CDR2 reads YFSETQ. Between the trimmed V and J ends, which lost 3 bases and 8 bases, there was a span of 21 bases. CDR3 loop: CASSSRGLASEDEQFF. CDR3 nucleotide sequence: TGCGCCAGCAGCTCACGTGGGCTAGCGAGCGAGGATGAGCAGTTCTTC.

The chain combines TRBV19 with TRBJ1-1, with 7 bases aligning to TRBD1. V was pared by 6 bases and J by 7 bases, with 8 bases of the junction left unmatched. The germline V gene has CDR1 LNHDA and CDR2 SQIVND (reference sequence). The CDR3 has 13 amino acids. CDR3 nucleotides: TGTGCCAGTAGCCTAGGGGGCGCGGTTGAAGCTTTCTTT. Amino acid sequence: CASSLGGAVEAFF.

The chain uses TRBV2 and TRBJ1-1, with D possibly being TRBD1 (5 bases). V was trimmed by 4 bases and J by 4 bases, leaving 13 bases between them. CDR1 is SNHLY, CDR2 FYNNEI, per germline. This CDR3 is built from 14 residues. The CDR3 sequence: CASSGGAGSTEAFF. As DNA, the CDR3 is TGTGCCAGCAGTGGAGGGGCCGGGAGCACTGAAGCTTTCTTT.

CDR3 bases: TGTGCCAGCAGCGAAGAGGACAGGTATAATTCACCCCTCCACTTT. The encoded protein is CASSEEDRYNSPLHF. The V and J genes are TRBV9 and TRBJ1-6; TRBD1 agrees at 7 bases. V shed 3 bases and J 4 bases; nucleotides not matched to a gene: 4. CDR1 SGDLS and CDR2 YYNGEE come from the germline V gene. The CDR3 loop spans 15 amino acids.

The chain is built from TRBV6-1 and TRBJ2-7, with D maybe TRBD1 (5 bases). This CDR3 comprises 14 residues. Trimming removed 1 base from V and 7 bases from J, with 14 bases in between. Germline lookup yields CDR1 MNHNS and CDR2 SASEGT. In nucleotides, the CDR3 is TGTGCCAGCAGTGAAGTAGGGGATGCAGGGGAGCAGTACGTC. Translated, it gives CASSEVGDAGEQYV.

This clone has just one count. The rearrangement uses TRBV7-8 and TRBJ2-3; 8 bases are a match to TRBD1. V shed 5 bases, J shed 0 bases, and the junction held 7 bases outside the gene matches. Germline CDR1 and CDR2: SGHVS and FQNEAQ. CDR3 length: 16 amino acids. The DNA of the CDR3 is TGTGCCAGCAGCAGAGACAGGGGAACTAGCACAGATACGCAGTATTTT. It is translated as CASSRDRGTSTDTQYF.

This chain uses TRBV7-6 with TRBJ1-1, with D unclear. With 0 bases removed from V and 0 bases from J, the gap between germline ends came to 8 bases. CDR3 length: 15 residues. Germline CDR1 SGHVS, CDR2 FNYEAQ. The CDR3 sequence: CASSLAGSLNTEAFF. For the CDR3, the DNA is TGTGCCAGCAGCTTAGCCGGTTCCCTGAACACTGAAGCTTTCTTT. The full variable domain, in which reference TRBV7-6 and TRBJ1-1 provide the parts outside the CDR3, is GAGVSQSPRYKVTKRGQDVALRCDPISGHVSLYWYRQALGQGPEFLTYFNYEAQQDKSGLPNDRFSAERPEGSISTLTIQRTEQRDSAMYRCASSLAGSLNTEAFFGQGTRLTVV.

The chain couples TRBV2 to TRBJ2-2, with 8 bases identical to TRBD1. Germline V gene data show CDR1 as SNHLY and CDR2 as FYNNEI. The CDR3 extends over 15 amino acids. After removal of 10 bases from V and 5 bases from J, the junction contained 12 bases not matched to a gene. CDR3: CATLPGGADTGELFF. The CDR3 nucleotides read TGTGCCACCCTACCAGGGGGCGCAGATACCGGGGAGCTGTTTTTT.

DNA of the CDR3: TGTGCCAGTAGTATAAGAGGAGGGGGCTCGACCTTC. This encodes CASSIRGGGSTF. This chain uses TRBV19 with TRBJ1-2; TRBD1 matches 7 bases. Trimming cost V 2 bases and J 14 bases; bases outside gene matches: 8. Germline CDR1 is LNHDA and CDR2 is SQIVND (reference sequence). The CDR3 extends over 12 amino acids.

The V and J genes are TRBV10-3 and TRBJ1-1; possibly TRBD1 for D (6 bases). Germline CDR1 reads ENHRY; CDR2 reads SYGVKD. The germline V and J ends were trimmed by 1 base and 0 bases, with 12 bases remaining between them. The CDR3 runs to 16 residues. DNA for the CDR3: TGTGCCATCAGTGAGTTGTCGCAGGGGATGAACACTGAAGCTTTCTTT. Residues: CAISELSQGMNTEAFF.

The chain has TRBV7-9 and TRBJ1-5, with 8 bases identical to TRBD1. The CDR3 runs 15 residues. The germline V gene has CDR1 SEHNR and CDR2 FQNEAQ (reference sequence). Trimming at V came to 3 bases and at J to 1 base, leaving 2 bases not matched to a gene. This CDR3 reads CASSLDRESNQPQHF. Here the CDR3 DNA reads TGTGCCAGCAGCTTGGACAGGGAAAGCAATCAGCCCCAGCATTTT.

The chain combines TRBV11-2 with TRBJ2-1, with TRBD1 as a possible D gene (6 bases). The V end lost 4 bases, the J end lost 4 bases, and 14 bases lay between the germline ends. Germline CDR1 reads SGHAT; CDR2 reads FQNNGV. The CDR3 length is 15 residues. The CDR3 DNA is TGTGCCAGCAGCTCGTTGAAGGGGGATTACAATGAGCAGTTCTTC. Residues: CASSSLKGDYNEQFF.

The chain uses TRBV30 and TRBJ1-6; D might be TRBD1 (6 bases). The germline CDR1 and CDR2 sequences are GTSNPN and SVGIG (reference sequence). Deletions cut 2 bases from V and 14 bases from J, with 13 bases between. The CDR3 covers 12 residues. The DNA of the CDR3 is TGTGCCTGGAGTCCACTGGGGGCCTCCCTCCACTTT. Amino acid sequence: CAWSPLGASLHF.

This clone was observed a single time. This sequence joins TRBV2 and TRBJ2-2, with D maybe TRBD1 (6 bases). Germline assignment: CDR1 SNHLY and CDR2 FYNNEI. V was shortened by 4 bases and J by 2 bases, with 11 bases between the two germline ends. The CDR3 spans 15 residues. The CDR3 DNA is TGTGCCAGCAGTGGGCTGGGGGCAAACACCGGGGAGCTGTTTTTT. The encoded protein is CASSGLGANTGELFF.

This clone was observed a single time. The chain employs TRBV5-1 and TRBJ2-4; unclear D gene. V lost 4 bases and J lost 0, with 8 bases in between. Germline CDR1 reads SGHRS; CDR2 reads YFSETQ. The CDR3 has 14 residues. CDR3 nucleotide sequence: TGCGCCAGCAGCGAGGATCTAGCCAAAAACATTCAGTACTTC. This gives the protein CASSEDLAKNIQYF.

This chain connects TRBV19 to TRBJ2-5; 9 nucleotides line up with TRBD2. The V and J ends lost 3 bases and 5 bases, in that order; junction bases with no gene match: 7. The CDR3 contains 15 residues. Germline V gene lookup returns CDR1 LNHDA and CDR2 SQIVND (reference sequence). The CDR3, as DNA: TGTGCCAGTAGTATTTCTAGCGGGACTCACGAGACCCAGTACTTC. Its translation is CASSISSGTHETQYF. Full variable domain (remainder filled in from reference TRBV19 and TRBJ2-5): DGGITQSPKYLFRKEGQNVTLSCEQNLNHDAMYWYRQDPGQGLRLIYYSQIVNDFQKGDIAEGYSVSREKKESFPLTVTSAQKNPTAFYLCASSISSGTHETQYFGPGTRLLVL.

This chain connects TRBV18 to TRBJ2-7; 7 bases match TRBD1. V lost 2 bases, J lost 2 bases, and 9 bases stayed unmatched. Looked up from germline, CDR1 is KGHSH and CDR2 is LQKENI. The CDR3 is made up of 16 amino acids. CDR3 DNA sequence: TGTGCCAGCTCACCATCAGACAGGGAAGTCCCCTACGAGCAGTACTTC. It specifies CASSPSDREVPYEQYF. Combining the CDR3 with reference TRBV18 and TRBJ2-7 gives the whole variable domain NAGVMQNPRHLVRRRGQEARLRCSPMKGHSHVYWYRQLPEEGLKFMVYLQKENIIDESGMPKERFSAEFPKEGPSILRIQQVVRGDSAAYFCASSPSDREVPYEQYFGPGTRLTVT.

This chain joins TRBV7-6 and TRBJ2-3, with a possible D match to TRBD1 (5 bases). In germline, CDR1 is SGHVS, CDR2 FNYEAQ. V was pared by 2 bases and J by 2 bases, with 17 bases between. The CDR3 extends over 17 amino acids. The CDR3 coding sequence is TGTGCCAGCAGCTTATTTAGGGGAACAATTTCCACAGATACGCAGTATTTT. Translation: CASSLFRGTISTDTQYF.

In regard to this clone: An end of the junction differs from the germline gene, which may be a read error. The chain employs TRBV7-9 and TRBJ2-7; maybe TRBD2 (5 bases). CDR3 length equals 11 residues. The germline V gene has CDR1 SEHNR and CDR2 FQNEAQ (reference sequence). DNA of the CDR3: TGTTCCAGCAGTAGGGAGTACGAGCAGTACTTC. Protein: CSSSREYEQYF.

The chain carries TRBV28 and TRBJ1-2; 10 positions match TRBD1. V gave up 6 bases and J gave up 3 bases; unmatched junction bases: 10. This CDR3 has 16 amino acids. The V gene's germline CDR1 is MDHEN and CDR2 SYDVKM. The CDR3 DNA sequence: TGTGCCAGCAGCCCTATCAAGGGGACAGGGGACTATGGCTACACCTTC. Protein sequence: CASSPIKGTGDYGYTF.

The chain's CDR3 is CASSSRDRIIFGSYNEQFF. The CDR3 DNA reads as TGTGCCAGCAGTTCCCGGGACAGGATTATTTTCGGCTCCTACAATGAGCAGTTCTTC. This chain uses TRBV27 with TRBJ2-1; TRBD1 agrees at 8 bases. With V trimmed by 4 bases and J by 0 bases, 14 bases remained unmatched. This CDR3 has 19 amino acids. Germline V lookup: CDR1 MNHEY, CDR2 SMNVEV (reference sequence).

J is TRBJ2-3 and V is TRBV19; 11 nucleotides align to TRBD2. CDR1 and CDR2 (germline): LNHDA, SQIVND (reference sequence). J was trimmed by 5 bases and V by 5 bases; bases with no gene match: 9. The CDR3 totals 16 residues. For the CDR3, the DNA is TGTGCCAGTAGTCCGAGGACTAGCGGGCCGGGAGATACGCAGTATTTT. As protein: CASSPRTSGPGDTQYF.

This clone has a single count. The chain recombines TRBV10-3 with TRBJ2-7; TRBD1 matches 9 bases. V trimming: 6 bases; J trimming: 5 bases; junction bases outside the gene matches: 11. The CDR3 contains 15 residues. Germline CDR1 reads ENHRY; CDR2 reads SYGVKD. CDR3: CAIRPGDRERHEQYF. In nucleotides, the CDR3 is TGTGCCATCAGACCGGGGGACAGGGAGAGGCACGAGCAGTACTTC.